This record concerns one T cell receptor beta chain sequence. This record comes from a study of blood T cell repertoires in COVID-19. The protocol was immunoSEQ multiplex PCR, while the TCRdb copy is restricted to in-frame clones and leaves out a portion. The table lists around 340,000 clones, approximately 86% of them singletons. The TCR was taken from a woman aged 55-70 years with COVID-19, enrolled during active disease. Source material: peripheral blood.

In nucleotides, the CDR3 is TGTGCCAGCGGCTGGAGCAGGGTCACTGAAGCTTTCTTT. Encoded protein: CASGWSRVTEAFF. The chain links TRBV7-2 to TRBJ1-1, with D perhaps TRBD1 (5 bases). CDR1 is SGHTA and CDR2 is FQGNSA in the germline V gene. V shed 8 bases and J shed 4 bases, with 14 bases lying between them. This CDR3 contains 13 residues.